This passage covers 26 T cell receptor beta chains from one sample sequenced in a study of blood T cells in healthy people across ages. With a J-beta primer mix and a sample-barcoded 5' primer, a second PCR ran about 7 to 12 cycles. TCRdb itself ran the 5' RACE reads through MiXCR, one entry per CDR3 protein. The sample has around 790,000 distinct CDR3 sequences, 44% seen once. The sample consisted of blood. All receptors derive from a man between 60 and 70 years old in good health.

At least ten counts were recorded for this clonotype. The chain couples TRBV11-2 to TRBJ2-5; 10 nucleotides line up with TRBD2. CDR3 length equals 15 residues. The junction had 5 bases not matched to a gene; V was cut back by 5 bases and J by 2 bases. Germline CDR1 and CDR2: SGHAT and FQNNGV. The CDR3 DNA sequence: TGTGCCAGCAGCACCCTAGCGGGAGCGCAAGAGACCCAGTACTTC. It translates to CASSTLAGAQETQYF.

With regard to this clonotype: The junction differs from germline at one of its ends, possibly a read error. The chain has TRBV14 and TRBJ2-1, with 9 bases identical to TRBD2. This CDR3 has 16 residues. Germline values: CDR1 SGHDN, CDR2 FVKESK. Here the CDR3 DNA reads TGTGCCAGCAGCCCTTTTGCGGGGGGGCCCGACAATGAGCCGTTCTTC. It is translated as CASSPFAGGPDNEPFF.

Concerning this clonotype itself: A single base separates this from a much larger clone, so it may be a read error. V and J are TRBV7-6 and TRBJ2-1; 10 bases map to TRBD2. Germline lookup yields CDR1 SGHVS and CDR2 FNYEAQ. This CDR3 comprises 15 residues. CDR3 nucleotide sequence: TGTACCAGCAGCTTAGAACTAGCGGGGTACAATGAGCAGTTCTTC. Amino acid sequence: CTSSLELAGYNEQFF.

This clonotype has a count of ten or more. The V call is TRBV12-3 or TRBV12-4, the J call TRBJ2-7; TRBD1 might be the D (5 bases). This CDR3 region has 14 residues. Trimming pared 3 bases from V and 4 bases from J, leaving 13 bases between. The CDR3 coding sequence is TGTGCCAGCAGTTTTCAAGGGGTCGCATACGAGCAGTACTTC. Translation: CASSFQGVAYEQYF.

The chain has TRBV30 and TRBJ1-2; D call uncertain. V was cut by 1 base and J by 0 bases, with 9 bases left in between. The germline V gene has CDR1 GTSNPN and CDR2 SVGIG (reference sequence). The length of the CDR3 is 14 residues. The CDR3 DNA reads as TGTGCCTGGAGTGCGGGGAAAGCTAACTATGGCTACACCTTC. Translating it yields CAWSAGKANYGYTF.

The CDR3 is CSAYDGTGGEQYF. As DNA, the CDR3 is TGCAGTGCATACGATGGGACAGGGGGAGAGCAGTACTTC. The J gene is TRBJ2-7, the V gene TRBV20-1; 11 bases are shared with TRBD1. V lost 6 bases to trimming and J lost 7 bases; unmatched junction nucleotides: 8. This CDR3 region has 13 residues. Germline V CDR1 and CDR2: DFQATT, SNEGSKA (reference sequence).

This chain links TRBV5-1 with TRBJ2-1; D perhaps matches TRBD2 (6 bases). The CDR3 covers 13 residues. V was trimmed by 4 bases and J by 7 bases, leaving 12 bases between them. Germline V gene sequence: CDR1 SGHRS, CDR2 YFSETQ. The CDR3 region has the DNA TGCGCCAGCAGCCTCGGACTAATAAATGAGCAGTTCTTC. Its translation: CASSLGLINEQFF.

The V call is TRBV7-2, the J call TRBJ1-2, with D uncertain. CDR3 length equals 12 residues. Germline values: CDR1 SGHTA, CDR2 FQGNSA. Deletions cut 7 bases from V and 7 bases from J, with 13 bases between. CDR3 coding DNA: TGTGCCAGCACCCTCGAGGTTGGTGGCTACACCTTC. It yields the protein CASTLEVGGYTF.

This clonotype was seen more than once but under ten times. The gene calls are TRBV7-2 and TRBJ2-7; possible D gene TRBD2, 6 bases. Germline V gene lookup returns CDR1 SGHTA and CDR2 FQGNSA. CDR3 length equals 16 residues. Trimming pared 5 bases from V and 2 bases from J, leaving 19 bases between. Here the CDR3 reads CASSLTGSPGAYEQYF. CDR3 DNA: TGTGCCAGCAGCCTGACTGGATCACCGGGGGCCTACGAGCAGTACTTC.

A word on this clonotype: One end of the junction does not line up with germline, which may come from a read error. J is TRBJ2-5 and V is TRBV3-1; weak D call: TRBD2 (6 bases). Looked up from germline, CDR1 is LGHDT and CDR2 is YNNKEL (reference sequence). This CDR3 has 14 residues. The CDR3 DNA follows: TGTGCCAGCAGCCATAGAATGAGCCGGGAGATCCAGTACTTC. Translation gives CASSHRMSREIQYF.

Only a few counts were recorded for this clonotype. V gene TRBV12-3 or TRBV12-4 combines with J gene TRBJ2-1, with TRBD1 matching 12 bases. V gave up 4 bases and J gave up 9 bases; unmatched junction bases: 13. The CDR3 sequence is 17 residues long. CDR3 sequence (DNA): TGTGCCAGCAGTTCCCCGGGACAGGGGGCTAACCCGTGTGAGCAGTTCTTC. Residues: CASSSPGQGANPCEQFF.

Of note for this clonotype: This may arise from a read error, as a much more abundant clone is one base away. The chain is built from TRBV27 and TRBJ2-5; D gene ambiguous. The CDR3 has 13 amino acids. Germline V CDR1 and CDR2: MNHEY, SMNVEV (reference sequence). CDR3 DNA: TGTGTCAGCAGGCCCAGTATTTCGGGGACCCAGTACTTC. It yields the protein CVSRPSISGTQYF.

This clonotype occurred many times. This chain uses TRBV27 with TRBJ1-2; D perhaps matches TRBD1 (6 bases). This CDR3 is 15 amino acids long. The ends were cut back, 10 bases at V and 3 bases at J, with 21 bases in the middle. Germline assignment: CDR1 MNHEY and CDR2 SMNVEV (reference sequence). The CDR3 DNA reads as TGTGCCACAAGAAATCCTCTCGGGGGCCACTATGGCTACACCTTC. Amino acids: CATRNPLGGHYGYTF.

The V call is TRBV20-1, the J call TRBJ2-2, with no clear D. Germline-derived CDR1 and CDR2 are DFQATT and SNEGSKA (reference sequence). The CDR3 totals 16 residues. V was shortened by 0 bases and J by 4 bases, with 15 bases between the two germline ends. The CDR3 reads CSARDDLLPSTGELFF. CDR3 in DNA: TGCAGTGCTAGAGATGACCTATTACCCTCCACCGGGGAGCTGTTTTTT.

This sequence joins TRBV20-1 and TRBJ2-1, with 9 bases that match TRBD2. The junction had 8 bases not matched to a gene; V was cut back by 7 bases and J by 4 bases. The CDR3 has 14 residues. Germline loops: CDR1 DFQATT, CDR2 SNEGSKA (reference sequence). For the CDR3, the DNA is TGCAGTGGAAGCCCGACTAGCGGATACAATGAGCAGTTCTTC. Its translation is CSGSPTSGYNEQFF.

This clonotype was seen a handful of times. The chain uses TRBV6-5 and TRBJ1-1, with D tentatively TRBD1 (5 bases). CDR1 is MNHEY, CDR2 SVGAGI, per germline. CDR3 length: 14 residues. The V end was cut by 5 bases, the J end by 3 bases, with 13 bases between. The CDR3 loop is CASSTYQGDTEAFF. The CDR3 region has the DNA TGTGCCAGCAGTACTTATCAGGGTGACACTGAAGCTTTCTTT.

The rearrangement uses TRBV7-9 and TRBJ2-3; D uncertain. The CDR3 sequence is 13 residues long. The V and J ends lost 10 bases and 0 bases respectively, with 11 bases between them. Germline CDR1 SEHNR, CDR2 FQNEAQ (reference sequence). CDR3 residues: CATRVGSTDTQYF. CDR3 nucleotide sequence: TGTGCCACCCGGGTTGGGAGCACAGATACGCAGTATTTT.

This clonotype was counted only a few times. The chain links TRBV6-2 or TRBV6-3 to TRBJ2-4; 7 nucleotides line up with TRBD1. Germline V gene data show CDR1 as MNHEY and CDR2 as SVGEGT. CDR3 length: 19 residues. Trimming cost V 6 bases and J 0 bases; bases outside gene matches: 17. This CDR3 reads CASSPPQGTTLLAKNIQYF. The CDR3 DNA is TGTGCCAGCAGCCCCCCACAGGGGACGACGTTACTAGCCAAAAACATTCAGTACTTC.

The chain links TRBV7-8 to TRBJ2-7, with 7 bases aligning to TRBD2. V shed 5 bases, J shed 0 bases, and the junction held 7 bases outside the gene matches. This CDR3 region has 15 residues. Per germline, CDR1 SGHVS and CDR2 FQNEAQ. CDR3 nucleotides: TGTGCCAGCAGCCCCGGGAGGCCTTACTCCTACGAGCAGTACTTC. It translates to CASSPGRPYSYEQYF.

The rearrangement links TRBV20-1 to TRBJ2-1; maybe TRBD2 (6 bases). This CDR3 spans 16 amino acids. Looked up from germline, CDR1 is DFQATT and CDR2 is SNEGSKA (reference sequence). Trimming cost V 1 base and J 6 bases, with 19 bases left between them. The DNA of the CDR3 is TGCAGTGCTAGAGGCGTGGGTTTCTACGGGGGCAATGAGCAGTTCTTC. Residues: CSARGVGFYGGNEQFF.

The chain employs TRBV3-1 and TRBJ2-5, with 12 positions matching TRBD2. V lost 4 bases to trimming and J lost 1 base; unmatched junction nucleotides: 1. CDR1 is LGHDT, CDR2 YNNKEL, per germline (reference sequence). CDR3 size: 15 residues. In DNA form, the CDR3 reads TGTGCCAGCAGCCCGACTAGCGGGAGCCAAGAGACCCAGTACTTC. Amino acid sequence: CASSPTSGSQETQYF.

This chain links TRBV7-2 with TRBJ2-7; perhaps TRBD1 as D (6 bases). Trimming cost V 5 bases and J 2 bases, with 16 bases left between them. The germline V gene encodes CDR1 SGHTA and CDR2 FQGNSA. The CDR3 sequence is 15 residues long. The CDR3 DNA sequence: TGTGCCAGCAGCGAACAGGGCGGAGGAACCTACGAGCAGTACTTC. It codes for CASSEQGGGTYEQYF.

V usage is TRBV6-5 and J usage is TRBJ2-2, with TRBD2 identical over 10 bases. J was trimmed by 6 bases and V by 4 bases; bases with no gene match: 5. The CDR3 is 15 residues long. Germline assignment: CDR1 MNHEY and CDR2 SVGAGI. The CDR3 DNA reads TGTGCCAGCAGTTTCCCAGCGGGGGGGCCCGGGGAGCTGTTTTTT. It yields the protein CASSFPAGGPGELFF.

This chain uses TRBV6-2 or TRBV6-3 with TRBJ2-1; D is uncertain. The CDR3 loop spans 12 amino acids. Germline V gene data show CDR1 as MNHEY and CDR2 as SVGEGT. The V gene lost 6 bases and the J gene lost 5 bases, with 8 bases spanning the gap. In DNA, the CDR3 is TGTGCCAGCAGCACCGCCGACAATGAGCAGTTCTTC. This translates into CASSTADNEQFF.

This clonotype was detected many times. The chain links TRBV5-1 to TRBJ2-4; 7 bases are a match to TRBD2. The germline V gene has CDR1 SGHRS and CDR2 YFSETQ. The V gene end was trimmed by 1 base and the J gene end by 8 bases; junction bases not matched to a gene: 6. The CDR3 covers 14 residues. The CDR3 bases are TGCGCCAGCAGCTTGACTAGCGATGGATACATTCAGTACTTC. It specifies CASSLTSDGYIQYF.

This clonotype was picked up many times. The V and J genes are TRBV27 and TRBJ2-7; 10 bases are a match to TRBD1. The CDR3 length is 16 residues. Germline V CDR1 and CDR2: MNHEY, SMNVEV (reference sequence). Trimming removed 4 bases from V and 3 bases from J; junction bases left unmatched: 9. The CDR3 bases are TGTGCCAGCAGTTCGATGACAGGGGGCGTAAACTACGAGCAGTACTTC. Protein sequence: CASSSMTGGVNYEQYF.